The entry below describes one T cell receptor beta chain. V lost 3 bases and J 2 bases, leaving 11 bases between the germline ends. The germline gives CDR1 MDHEN, CDR2 SYDVKM. The CDR3 loop spans 15 amino acids. This entry is derived from a study of cytomegalovirus exposure and HLA in healthy donors. PCR employed 60 Vbeta and 13 Jbeta primers. Sequencing was performed with immunoSEQ multiplex PCR; in TCRdb, only in-frame clones are kept and a portion is missing. The sample is made up of about 140,000 clones, and the top ten hold about 2.3% of it. The rearrangement joins TRBV28 to TRBJ1-5; D is undetermined. What was sequenced was PBMCs. The TCR was taken from a woman between 18 and 29 years old in good health and CMV-seronegative. CDR3 amino acids: CASSFLVAGNQPQHF. In DNA, the CDR3 is TGTGCCAGCAGTTTTTTAGTGGCGGGCAATCAGCCCCAGCATTTT.